The clone carrying this T cell receptor beta chain showed up just a few times. The time point was: persistent/refractory GD, antithyroid drugs over 5 years with positive TRAb. The TCR library used RNA extracted from PBMCs. These data are taken from a study of regulatory T cells in long-lasting Graves disease. Combining iRepertoire HTBI primers with Arm-PCR of CDR3 regions, the authors built TCR beta libraries. One entry per CDR3 protein, called by TCRdb with MiXCR from the multiplex PCR reads. Of 300,000 to 500,000 distinct CDR3 sequences listed, less than 25% are singletons. This material consisted of peripheral blood mononuclear cells (PBMCs), taken when the disease was refractory, from a patient treated with antithyroid drugs. This TCR was sampled from a female donor with Graves disease.

The CDR3 DNA follows: TGCGCCAGCAGCCAAGAAAGGGACCTTAACTATGGCTACACCTTC. The encoded protein is CASSQERDLNYGYTF. The chain joins TRBV4-3 to TRBJ1-2; D perhaps matches TRBD1 (5 bases). This CDR3 contains 15 residues. CDR1 and CDR2 from the germline V gene are LGHNA and YSLEER. Trimming shortened V by 0 bases and J by 1 base, and 9 bases separated the two germline ends.